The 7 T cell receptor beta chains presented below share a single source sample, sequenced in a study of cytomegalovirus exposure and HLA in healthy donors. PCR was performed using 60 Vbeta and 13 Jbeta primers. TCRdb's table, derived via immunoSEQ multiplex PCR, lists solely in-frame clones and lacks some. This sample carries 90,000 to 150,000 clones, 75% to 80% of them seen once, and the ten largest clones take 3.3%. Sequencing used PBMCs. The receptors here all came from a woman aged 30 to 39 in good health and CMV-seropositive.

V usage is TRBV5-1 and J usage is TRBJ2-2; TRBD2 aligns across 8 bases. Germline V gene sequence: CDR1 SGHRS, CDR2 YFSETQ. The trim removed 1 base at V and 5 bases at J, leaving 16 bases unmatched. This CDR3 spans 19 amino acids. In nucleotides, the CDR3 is TGCGCCAGCAGCTTGTTGGATGGCGGGGGGAGAAAAAAGACCGGGGAGCTGTTTTTT. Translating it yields CASSLLDGGGRKKTGELFF. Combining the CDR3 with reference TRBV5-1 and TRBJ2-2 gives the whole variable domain KAGVTQTPRYLIKTRGQQVTLSCSPISGHRSVSWYQQTPGQGLQFLFEYFSETQRNKGNFPGRFSGRQFSNSRSEMNVSTLELGDSALYLCASSLLDGGGRKKTGELFFGEGSRLTVL.

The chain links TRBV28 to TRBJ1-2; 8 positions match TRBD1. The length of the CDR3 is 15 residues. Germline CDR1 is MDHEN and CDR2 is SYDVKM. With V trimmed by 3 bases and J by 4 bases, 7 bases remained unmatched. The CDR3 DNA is TGTGCCAGCAGTTTCATACAGGGGGGAGGCTATGGCTACACCTTC. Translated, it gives CASSFIQGGGYGYTF.

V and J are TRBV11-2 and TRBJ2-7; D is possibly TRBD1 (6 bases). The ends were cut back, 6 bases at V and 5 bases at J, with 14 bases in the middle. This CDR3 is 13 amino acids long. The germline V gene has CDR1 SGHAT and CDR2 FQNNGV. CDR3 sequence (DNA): TGTGCCAGCAGGTTAACAGGGAAACACGAGCAGTACTTC. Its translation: CASRLTGKHEQYF.

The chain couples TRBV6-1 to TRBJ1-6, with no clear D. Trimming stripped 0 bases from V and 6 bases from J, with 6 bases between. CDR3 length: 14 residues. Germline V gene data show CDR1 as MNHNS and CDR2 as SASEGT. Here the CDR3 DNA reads TGTGCCAGCAGTGAAGCGCGGCGTAATTCACCCCTCCACTTT. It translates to CASSEARRNSPLHF.

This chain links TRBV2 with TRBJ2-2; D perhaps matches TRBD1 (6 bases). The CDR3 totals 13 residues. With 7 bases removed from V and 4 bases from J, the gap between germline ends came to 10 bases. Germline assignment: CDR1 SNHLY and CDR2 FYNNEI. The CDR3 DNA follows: TGTGCCAGCAACAGGGAGAGCACCGGGGAGCTGTTTTTT. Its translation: CASNRESTGELFF.

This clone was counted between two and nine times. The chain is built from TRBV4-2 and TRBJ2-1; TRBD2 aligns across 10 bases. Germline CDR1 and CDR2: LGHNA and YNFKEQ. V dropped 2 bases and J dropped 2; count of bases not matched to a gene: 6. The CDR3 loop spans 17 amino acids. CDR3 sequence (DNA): TGTGCCAGCAGCCAACAGAGCGGGGGGGTGGCCTACAATGAGCAGTTCTTC. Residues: CASSQQSGGVAYNEQFF.

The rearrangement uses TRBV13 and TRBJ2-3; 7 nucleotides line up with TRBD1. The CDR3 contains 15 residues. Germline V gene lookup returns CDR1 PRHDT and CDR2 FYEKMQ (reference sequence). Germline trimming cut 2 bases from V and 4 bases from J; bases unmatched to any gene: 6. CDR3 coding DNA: TGTGCCAGCAGCTTATGGGACAGTCACTCAGATACGCAGTATTTT. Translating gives CASSLWDSHSDTQYF.